This TCR beta chain was documented in a study of blood T cell repertoires in COVID-19. Looking at the study overall: Both acute and convalescent COVID-19 samples were obtained from the United States, Italy and Spain. PBMCs, B-cell-depleted T cells, or T cells provided the cDNA or gDNA that made up the material.

V gave up 0 bases and J gave up 14 bases, with 14 bases separating them. Germline values: CDR1 LGHDT, CDR2 YNNKEL (reference sequence). This CDR3 is built from 14 residues. Source study methods: Nucleated cell number was recorded as an estimate derived from reference gene primer amplification. Clones were sequenced by immunoSEQ multiplex PCR, and TCRdb holds only the in-frame ones, with some missing. That table supplies the V and J calls and clone size; D and trimming were determined from the DNA. Among around 180,000 clones, about 91% were seen once, and the ten largest hold 4% to 5%. The sample consisted of peripheral blood. The V gene is TRBV3-1 (or the pseudogene TRBV3-2), the J gene TRBJ1-6, with D maybe TRBD1 (6 bases). This TCR was sampled from a woman aged 25 to 45 with acute or convalescent COVID-19. CDR3 amino acids: CASSQDFGKGALHF. CDR3 bases: TGTGCCAGCAGCCAAGATTTCGGAAAGGGGGCCCTCCACTTT.